This T cell receptor beta chain was obtained from a study of blood T cell repertoires in COVID-19. Study-level information: T cells, B-cell-depleted T cells, or PBMCs provided the cDNA or gDNA that served as material.

Per the study methods: Using reference gene primer amplification, nucleated cell counts were estimated. This table comes from immunoSEQ multiplex PCR, and its TCRdb copy is limited to in-frame clones, with some not included. V, J and clone size reflect that table, while D and trimming were determined from the DNA. The data contain some 160,000 clones, approximately 90% of them seen just once; the ten biggest clones take up roughly 5%. This CDR3 is 14 amino acids long. Germline V gives CDR1 MDHEN, CDR2 SYDVKM. Losses at the gene ends were 6 bases for V and 4 bases for J; bases not matched to a gene: 6. Patients in Seattle were enrolled during active infection, then followed longitudinally.

Sequenced: peripheral blood. V gene TRBV28 combines with J gene TRBJ2-7, with 10 bases that match TRBD1. This TCR was sampled from a man aged 18 to 29 with COVID-19, enrolled during active disease. The CDR3 nucleotides read TGTGCCAGCAGAACCCAGGACAGGGGGTACGAGCAGTACTTC. It translates to CASRTQDRGYEQYF.